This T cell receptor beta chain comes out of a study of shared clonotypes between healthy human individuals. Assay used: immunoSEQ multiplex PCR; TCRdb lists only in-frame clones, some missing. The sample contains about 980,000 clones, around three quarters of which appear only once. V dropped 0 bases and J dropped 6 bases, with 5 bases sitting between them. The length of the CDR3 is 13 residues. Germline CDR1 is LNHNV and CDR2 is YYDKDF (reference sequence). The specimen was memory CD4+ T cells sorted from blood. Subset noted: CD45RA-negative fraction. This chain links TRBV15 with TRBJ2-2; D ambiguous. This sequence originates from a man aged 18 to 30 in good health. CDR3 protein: CATSRDLSGELFF. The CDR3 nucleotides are TGTGCCACCAGCAGAGATCTTTCCGGGGAGCTGTTTTTT.